A single sample is the source of the 25 T cell receptor beta chains below, sequenced in a study of blood T cell repertoires in COVID-19 (TCRdb year 2020). Library construction relied on the immunoSEQ multiplex PCR assay. The table was pulled from immuneACCESS by TCRdb, which kept in-frame rearrangements only. Such tables lose some clones; where checked, under half of the loss comes from unresolved V genes, and the rest has no known cause. A total of 200,000 to 250,000 clones appear in this sample, 75% to 90% of them only once. The top ten constitute 8% to 10% of the sample. The sample consisted of peripheral blood. These receptor sequences come from a woman of 80 years or more with COVID-19, enrolled during active disease.

This chain joins TRBV6-6 and TRBJ2-3, with 8 bases fitting TRBD1. Germline CDR1 is MNHNY and CDR2 is SVGAGI (reference sequence). The CDR3 has 13 amino acids. V was clipped by 10 bases and J by 3 bases; unmatched bases: 6. CDR3 region: CATARGHTDTQYF. The DNA of the CDR3 is TGTGCCACCGCCAGGGGGCATACAGATACGCAGTATTTT.

The chain employs TRBV19 and TRBJ2-5; TRBD1 matches 9 bases. The CDR3 covers 17 residues. V lost 5 bases and J lost 5; bases outside the gene matches: 15. Germline values: CDR1 LNHDA, CDR2 SQIVND (reference sequence). Here the CDR3 reads CASSVGGPGTGYETQYF. The CDR3 bases are TGTGCCAGTAGTGTAGGCGGCCCCGGGACAGGGTACGAGACCCAGTACTTC. Filled out from reference TRBV19 and TRBJ2-5, the complete variable domain reads DGGITQSPKYLFRKEGQNVTLSCEQNLNHDAMYWYRQDPGQGLRLIYYSQIVNDFQKGDIAEGYSVSREKKESFPLTVTSAQKNPTAFYLCASSVGGPGTGYETQYFGPGTRLLVL.

J is TRBJ1-3 and V is TRBV5-5; D uncertain. CDR1 SGHKS and CDR2 YYEKEE come from the germline V gene (reference sequence). This CDR3 spans 15 amino acids. V was cut by 2 bases and J by 0 bases, with 9 bases left in between. The CDR3 DNA is TGTGCCAGCAGCTTACACGAAACCTCTGGAAACACCATATATTTT. This codes for CASSLHETSGNTIYF. Full variable domain (remainder filled in from reference TRBV5-5 and TRBJ1-3): DAGVTQSPTHLIKTRGQQVTLRCSPISGHKSVSWYQQVLGQGPQFIFQYYEKEERGRGNFPDRFSARQFPNYSSELNVNALLLGDSALYLCASSLHETSGNTIYFGEGSWLTVV.

The rearrangement uses TRBV6-5 and TRBJ2-7; TRBD1 is a possible D gene (6 bases). Germline V gene sequence: CDR1 MNHEY, CDR2 SVGAGI. The CDR3 loop spans 15 amino acids. With 2 bases removed from V and 3 bases from J, the gap between germline ends came to 14 bases. CDR3: CASSYGTNSHYEQYF. The CDR3, as DNA: TGTGCCAGCAGTTACGGGACAAACTCCCACTACGAGCAGTACTTC.

This rearrangement joins TRBV9 to TRBJ1-1; 7 bases fit TRBD1. Trimming removed 3 bases from V and 2 bases from J; junction bases left unmatched: 4. In germline, CDR1 is SGDLS, CDR2 YYNGEE. This CDR3 comprises 14 residues. In DNA, the CDR3 is TGTGCCAGCAGCGCCAGACAGGGAAACACTGAAGCTTTCTTT. It specifies CASSARQGNTEAFF.

This rearrangement joins TRBV27 to TRBJ1-1, with 9 bases identical to TRBD1. Germline CDR1 MNHEY, CDR2 SMNVEV (reference sequence). The V and J ends lost 6 bases and 5 bases, in that order; junction bases with no gene match: 10. The CDR3 runs 15 residues. The CDR3 region has the DNA TGTGCCAGCAGCGATATACAGGGGGCGCGTACTGAAGCTTTCTTT. Protein sequence: CASSDIQGARTEAFF.

This chain joins TRBV5-1 and TRBJ2-7; TRBD2 matches 11 bases. The V gene's germline CDR1 is SGHRS and CDR2 YFSETQ. The V and J ends lost 4 bases and 4 bases, in that order; junction bases with no gene match: 4. The CDR3 loop spans 14 amino acids. In DNA, the CDR3 is TGCGCCAGCAGCCCCGGGACTAGCGGTTACGAGCAGTACTTC. It codes for CASSPGTSGYEQYF.

The J gene is TRBJ2-1, the V gene TRBV11-3, with 7 bases identical to TRBD2. The germline gives CDR1 SGHNT, CDR2 YENEEA. V dropped 0 bases and J dropped 10; count of bases not matched to a gene: 3. This CDR3 has 13 residues. In DNA form, the CDR3 reads TGTGCCAGCAGCTTAGATATGACTAGCGAGCAGTTCTTC. Encoded protein: CASSLDMTSEQFF.

V and J are TRBV9 and TRBJ1-4; D gene unclear. Per the germline V gene, CDR1 is SGDLS and CDR2 is YYNGEE. This CDR3 has 15 amino acids. The germline V and J ends were trimmed by 2 bases and 2 bases, with 10 bases remaining between them. CDR3 in amino acids: CASSVGDQTNEKLFF. CDR3 DNA: TGTGCCAGCAGCGTCGGGGATCAGACTAATGAAAAACTGTTTTTT.

The chain couples TRBV15 to TRBJ1-6; TRBD1 matches at 7 bases. Trimming at V came to 1 base and at J to 7 bases, leaving 4 bases not matched to a gene. Germline loops: CDR1 LNHNV, CDR2 YYDKDF (reference sequence). The CDR3 has 15 amino acids. CDR3: CATSRGTGINSPLHF. DNA of the CDR3: TGTGCCACCAGCAGAGGGACAGGCATCAATTCACCCCTCCACTTT.

The chain uses TRBV12-3 or TRBV12-4 and TRBJ2-1; TRBD2 matches at 7 bases. Trimming took 4 bases from V and 6 from J; bases not matched to a gene: 3. The CDR3 length is 13 residues. The CDR3 is CASSWTGGNEQFF. CDR3 nucleotide sequence: TGTGCCAGCAGTTGGACGGGGGGCAATGAGCAGTTCTTC.

Written as DNA, the CDR3 is TGCGCCAGCAGCCAAGATGGGACAGAACGAAATGAAAAACTGTTTTTT. Translated: CASSQDGTERNEKLFF. The gene calls are TRBV4-1 and TRBJ1-4; the match to TRBD1 covers 7 bases. Germline V gives CDR1 MGHRA, CDR2 YSYEKL. V trimming: 0 bases; J trimming: 5 bases; junction bases outside the gene matches: 6. The CDR3 is made up of 16 amino acids.

The chain joins TRBV5-1 to TRBJ1-1; 7 bases align to TRBD1. Germline-derived CDR1 and CDR2 are SGHRS and YFSETQ. The junction had 7 bases not matched to a gene; V was cut back by 2 bases and J by 6 bases. The CDR3 runs to 14 residues. The CDR3 DNA follows: TGCGCCAGCAGCTTAATGACAGGGAAGGCTGAAGCTTTCTTT. This translates into CASSLMTGKAEAFF. Full variable domain (missing parts from reference TRBV5-1 and TRBJ1-1): KAGVTQTPRYLIKTRGQQVTLSCSPISGHRSVSWYQQTPGQGLQFLFEYFSETQRNKGNFPGRFSGRQFSNSRSEMNVSTLELGDSALYLCASSLMTGKAEAFFGQGTRLTVV.

The rearrangement uses TRBV2 and TRBJ2-7; perhaps TRBD1 as D (5 bases). V gave up 2 bases and J gave up 1 base, with 12 bases separating them. Germline lookup yields CDR1 SNHLY and CDR2 FYNNEI. There are 15 residues in the CDR3. CDR3 loop: CASSEQGLPSYEQYF. The CDR3 DNA reads TGTGCCAGCAGTGAACAGGGCCTCCCTTCCTACGAGCAGTACTTC. The full variable domain, with the rest looked up from reference TRBV2 and TRBJ2-7, is EPEVTQTPSHQVTQMGQEVILRCVPISNHLYFYWYRQILGQKVEFLVSFYNNEISEKSEIFDDQFSVERPDGSNFTLKIRSTKLEDSAMYFCASSEQGLPSYEQYFGPGTRLTVT.

The V and J genes are TRBV14 and TRBJ1-2; tentatively, D is TRBD1 (6 bases). This CDR3 is 15 amino acids long. Germline values: CDR1 SGHDN, CDR2 FVKESK. V dropped 0 bases and J dropped 8 bases, with 16 bases sitting between them. The CDR3 DNA is TGTGCCAGCAGCCAAGATAGTGGAACAGGGTGGGGCTACACCTTC. This sequence encodes CASSQDSGTGWGYTF.

The CDR3: CASSVRWLDTGELFF. CDR3 sequence (DNA): TGTGCCAGCAGCGTCCGGTGGTTAGACACCGGGGAGCTGTTTTTT. The genes are TRBV7-2 and TRBJ2-2, with unresolved D. V lost 5 bases and J 3 bases, leaving 13 bases between the germline ends. The CDR3 totals 15 residues. Germline V gene lookup returns CDR1 SGHTA and CDR2 FQGNSA.

V and J are TRBV2 and TRBJ1-6, with D unresolved. The CDR3 totals 15 residues. Trimming cost V 5 bases and J 7 bases, with 15 bases left between them. The germline gives CDR1 SNHLY, CDR2 FYNNEI. The CDR3 DNA sequence: TGTGCCAGCAGTTCTAGGCGGGCCCTCAATTCACCCCTCCACTTT. It translates to CASSSRRALNSPLHF. The full variable domain, completed using reference TRBV2 and TRBJ1-6, is EPEVTQTPSHQVTQMGQEVILRCVPISNHLYFYWYRQILGQKVEFLVSFYNNEISEKSEIFDDQFSVERPDGSNFTLKIRSTKLEDSAMYFCASSSRRALNSPLHFGNGTRLTVT.

The V and J genes are TRBV30 and TRBJ2-7; TRBD1 matches at 7 bases. CDR3 length equals 14 residues. Germline V lookup: CDR1 GTSNPN, CDR2 SVGIG (reference sequence). With 7 bases clipped from V and 2 bases from J, the junction kept 11 bases outside the gene matches. DNA of the CDR3: TGTGCCTCCAAGCGAGGGGGCAGGGCCTACGAGCAGTACTTC. The encoded protein is CASKRGGRAYEQYF.

The chain carries TRBV5-1 and TRBJ1-4; TRBD1 aligns across 8 bases. Germline trimming cut 4 bases from V and 0 bases from J; bases unmatched to any gene: 2. The CDR3 length is 15 residues. Looked up from germline, CDR1 is SGHRS and CDR2 is YFSETQ. This CDR3 reads CASSRTGSTNEKLFF. CDR3 coding DNA: TGCGCCAGCAGCAGGACAGGGTCAACTAATGAAAAACTGTTTTTT.

CDR3 nucleotides: TGTGCCAGCAGCCCCACGAGGTCTGGAAACACCATATATTTT. Protein product: CASSPTRSGNTIYF. The V and J genes are TRBV4-2 and TRBJ1-3; no clear D gene. The CDR3 covers 14 residues. V dropped 4 bases and J dropped 1 base, with 8 bases sitting between them. CDR1 and CDR2 from the germline V gene are LGHNA and YNFKEQ.

The chain uses TRBV11-2 and TRBJ1-2, with a possible D match to TRBD1 (6 bases). Trimming took off 1 base at V and 6 bases at J, with 21 bases between the two ends. The CDR3 length is 17 residues. Germline lookup yields CDR1 SGHAT and CDR2 FQNNGV. For the CDR3, the DNA is TGTGCCAGCAGCTTAGGTAAAAGGTCACAGGGCCGTAATGGCTACACCTTC. It codes for CASSLGKRSQGRNGYTF.

This clone was found once. The chain recombines TRBV18 with TRBJ2-3; a weak D match, TRBD2 (5 bases). Germline CDR1 KGHSH, CDR2 LQKENI. The V end was cut by 1 base, the J end by 2 bases, with 7 bases between. CDR3 length: 14 residues. The CDR3 DNA sequence: TGTGCCAGCTCACCACGACGGGACACAGATACGCAGTATTTT. It codes for CASSPRRDTDTQYF.

The chain links TRBV5-1 to TRBJ2-3; 10 bases match TRBD2. This CDR3 is built from 16 residues. Germline V gene sequence: CDR1 SGHRS, CDR2 YFSETQ. Trimming at V came to 4 bases and at J to 2 bases, leaving 7 bases not matched to a gene. The CDR3 here is CASSVPTSGDTDTQYF. The DNA of the CDR3 is TGCGCCAGCAGCGTTCCTACTAGCGGGGACACAGATACGCAGTATTTT.

The sample holds a few counts of this clone. The chain employs TRBV21-1 and TRBJ2-7; TRBD1, the table's D call, lacks a check against the DNA. TRBV21-1 is recorded as a pseudogene. This CDR3 has 17 residues. The CDR3 nucleotides read TGTGCCAGCAGCAAAGGGAAGACAGGGAACCTCTCCTACGAGCAGTACTTC. Translating it yields CASSKGKTGNLSYEQYF.

This clone was recorded once. The chain is built from TRBV4-1 and TRBJ1-5; D ambiguous. Trimming took 0 bases from V and 3 from J, leaving 3 bases between them. CDR3 length: 13 amino acids. Germline V gene lookup returns CDR1 MGHRA and CDR2 YSYEKL. Here the CDR3 DNA reads TGCGCCAGCAGCCAAGATCACAATCAGCCCCAGCATTTT. Protein product: CASSQDHNQPQHF.